Listed below are T cell receptor beta chains from one sample, sequenced in a study of vaccination effects on CD4 cells after COVID-19. The antigens for these receptors are not known. Produced via immunoSEQ multiplex PCR; TCRdb's table is partial and in-frame only. The data contain around 62,000 clones, 70% to 75% of them singletons. Sequencing used CD4+ T cells from PBMCs cultured without peptide, obtained after COVID-19 vaccination. The origin of the receptors is a human donor who received a COVID-19 vaccine. CDR3s include the opening cysteine and the closing phenylalanine or tryptophan. Each record gives: V gene, J gene, D gene, clone size, CDR3 length, CDR3 protein, CDR3 DNA. The D gene is left open where the match is weak. Clone size is shown for a subset of rows, as once, few, many or a class of expanded clone.

>TRBV2|TRBJ2-5|.|.|12
CASSDSPETQYF
TGTGCCAGCAGTGATAGCCCGGAGACCCAGTACTTC
>TRBV5-1|TRBJ1-1|.|few|13
CASSLITNTEAFF
TGCGCCAGCAGCTTGATAACGAACACTGAAGCTTTCTTT
>TRBV5-1|TRBJ2-4|TRBD2|.|14
CASSLTGGQNIQYF
TGCGCCAGCAGCTTGACGGGGGGGCAAAACATTCAGTACTTC
>TRBV5-4|TRBJ2-1|.|once|13
CASSFAGTNEQFF
TGTGCCAGCAGCTTTGCAGGGACCAATGAGCAGTTCTTC
>TRBV19|TRBJ1-5|.|few|20
CASSKRAGVDGQYSNQPQHF
TGTGCCAGTAGCAAACGAGCCGGGGTGGATGGGCAATACAGCAATCAGCCCCAGCATTTT
>TRBV19|TRBJ1-5|TRBD1|.|18
CASSTGTGGTRGNQPQHF
TGTGCCAGTAGTACCGGGACAGGGGGCACCAGGGGGAATCAGCCCCAGCATTTT
>TRBV5-4|TRBJ1-2|.|.|17
CASSSLSGAGRNYGYTF
TGTGCCAGCAGCTCCTTGTCTGGGGCAGGGAGGAACTATGGCTACACCTTC
>TRBV12-5|TRBJ2-5|.|.|13
CASAPVGRETQYF
TGTGCTAGTGCCCCCGTAGGACGAGAGACCCAGTACTTC
>TRBV18|TRBJ1-2|.|medium-sized|15
CASSPRSPEIYGYTF
TGTGCCAGCTCACCACGCTCTCCAGAAATCTATGGCTACACCTTC
>TRBV18|TRBJ2-5|.|once|11
CASSPGETQYF
TGTGCCAGCTCACCGGGCGAGACCCAGTACTTC